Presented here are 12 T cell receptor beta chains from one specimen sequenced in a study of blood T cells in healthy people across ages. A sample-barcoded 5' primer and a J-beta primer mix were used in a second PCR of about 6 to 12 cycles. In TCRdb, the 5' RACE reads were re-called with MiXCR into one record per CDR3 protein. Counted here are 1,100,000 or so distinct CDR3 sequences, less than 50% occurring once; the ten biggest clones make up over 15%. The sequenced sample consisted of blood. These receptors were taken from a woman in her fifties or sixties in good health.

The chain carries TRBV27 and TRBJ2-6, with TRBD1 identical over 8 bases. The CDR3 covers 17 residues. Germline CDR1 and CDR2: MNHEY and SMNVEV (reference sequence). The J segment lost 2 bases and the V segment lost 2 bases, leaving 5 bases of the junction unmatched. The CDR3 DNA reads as TGTGCCAGCAGTTTAGAGCAGGGGGCGGCTGGGGCCAACGTCCTGACTTTC. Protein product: CASSLEQGAAGANVLTF.

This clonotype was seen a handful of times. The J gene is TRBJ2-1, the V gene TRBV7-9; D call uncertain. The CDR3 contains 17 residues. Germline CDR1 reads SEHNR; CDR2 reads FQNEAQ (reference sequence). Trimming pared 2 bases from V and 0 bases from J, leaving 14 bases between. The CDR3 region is CASSLSPIPASYNEQFF. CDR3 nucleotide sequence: TGTGCCAGCAGCTTATCCCCTATCCCCGCCTCCTACAATGAGCAGTTCTTC.

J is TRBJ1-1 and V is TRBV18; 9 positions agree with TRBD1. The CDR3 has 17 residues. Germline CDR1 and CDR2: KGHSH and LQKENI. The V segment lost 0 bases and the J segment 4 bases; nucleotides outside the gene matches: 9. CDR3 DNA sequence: TGTGCCAGCTCACCACCGAGGAGGGGACAGGGCGCCACTGAAGCTTTCTTT. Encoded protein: CASSPPRRGQGATEAFF.

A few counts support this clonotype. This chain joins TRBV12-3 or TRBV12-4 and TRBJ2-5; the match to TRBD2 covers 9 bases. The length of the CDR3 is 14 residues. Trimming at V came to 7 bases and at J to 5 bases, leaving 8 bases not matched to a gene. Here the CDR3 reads CASTLAGVDETQYF. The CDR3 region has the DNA TGTGCCAGCACCTTAGCGGGAGTCGACGAGACCCAGTACTTC.

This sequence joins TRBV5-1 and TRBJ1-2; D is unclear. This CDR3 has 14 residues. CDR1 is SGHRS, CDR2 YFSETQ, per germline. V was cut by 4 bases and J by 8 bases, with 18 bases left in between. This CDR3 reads CASSRDGGIWGYTF. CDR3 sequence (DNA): TGCGCCAGCAGCCGCGACGGCGGGATTTGGGGCTACACCTTC. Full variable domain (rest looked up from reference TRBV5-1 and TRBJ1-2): KAGVTQTPRYLIKTRGQQVTLSCSPISGHRSVSWYQQTPGQGLQFLFEYFSETQRNKGNFPGRFSGRQFSNSRSEMNVSTLELGDSALYLCASSRDGGIWGYTFGSGTRLTVV.

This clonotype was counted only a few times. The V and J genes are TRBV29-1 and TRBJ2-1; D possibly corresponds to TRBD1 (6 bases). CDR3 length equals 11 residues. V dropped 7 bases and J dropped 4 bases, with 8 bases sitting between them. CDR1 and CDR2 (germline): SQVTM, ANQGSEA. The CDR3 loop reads CSGTEYNEQFF. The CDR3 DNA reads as TGCAGCGGGACAGAATACAATGAGCAGTTCTTC.

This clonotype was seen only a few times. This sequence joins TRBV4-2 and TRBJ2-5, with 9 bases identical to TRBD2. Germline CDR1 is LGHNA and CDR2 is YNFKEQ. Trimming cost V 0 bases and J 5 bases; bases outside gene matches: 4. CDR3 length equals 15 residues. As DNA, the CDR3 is TGTGCCAGCAGCCAAGATGTAGCGGGAGTTGAGACCCAGTACTTC. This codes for CASSQDVAGVETQYF.

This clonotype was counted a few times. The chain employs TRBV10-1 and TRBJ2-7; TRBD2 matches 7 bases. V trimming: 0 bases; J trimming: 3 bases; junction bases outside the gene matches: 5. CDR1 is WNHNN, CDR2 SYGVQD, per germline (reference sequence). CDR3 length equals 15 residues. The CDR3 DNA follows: TGCGCCAGCAGTGAGTCGGGAGGGAAAGGCTACGAGCAGTACTTC. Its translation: CASSESGGKGYEQYF.

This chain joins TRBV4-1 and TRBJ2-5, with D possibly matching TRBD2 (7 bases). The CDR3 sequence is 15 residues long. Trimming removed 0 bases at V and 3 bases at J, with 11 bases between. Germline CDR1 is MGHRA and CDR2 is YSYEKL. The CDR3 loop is CASSQDKGGEETQYF. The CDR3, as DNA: TGCGCCAGCAGCCAAGATAAGGGGGGGGAAGAGACCCAGTACTTC.

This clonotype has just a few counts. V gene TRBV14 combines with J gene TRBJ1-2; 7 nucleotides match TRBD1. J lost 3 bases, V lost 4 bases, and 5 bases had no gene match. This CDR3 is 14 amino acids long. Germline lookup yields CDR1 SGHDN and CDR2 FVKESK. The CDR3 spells CASSPQGQHYGYTF. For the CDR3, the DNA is TGTGCCAGCAGCCCCCAGGGACAGCACTATGGCTACACCTTC.

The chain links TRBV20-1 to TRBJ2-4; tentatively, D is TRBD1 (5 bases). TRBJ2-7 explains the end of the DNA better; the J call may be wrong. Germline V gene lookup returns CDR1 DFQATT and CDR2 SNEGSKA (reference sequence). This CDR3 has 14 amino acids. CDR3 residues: CSATKRTGYYEQYF. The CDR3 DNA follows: TGCAGTGCTACAAAGCGTACAGGTTACTACGAGCAGTACTTC.

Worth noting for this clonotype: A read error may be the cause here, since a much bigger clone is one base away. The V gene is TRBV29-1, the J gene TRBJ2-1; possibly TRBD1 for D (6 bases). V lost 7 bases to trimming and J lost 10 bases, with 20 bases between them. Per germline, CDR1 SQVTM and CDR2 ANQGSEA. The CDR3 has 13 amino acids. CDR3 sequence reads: CSEEQGWGYEQFF. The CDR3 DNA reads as TGCAGCGAGGAACAGGGATGGGGTTACGAGCAGTTCTTC.